This T cell receptor (beta chain) was documented in a study of blood T cell repertoires in COVID-19. The overall study: Sources were T cells, B-cell-depleted T cells, or PBMCs; the material itself was cDNA or gDNA.

Sequenced by immunoSEQ multiplex PCR; TCRdb stores in-frame clones only, minus some. Of approximately 310,000 clones listed, about 87% were seen once; the top ten hold roughly 8%. The CDR3 extends over 17 amino acids. CDR1 and CDR2 (germline): SSHAT, FNYEAQ (reference sequence). V shed 2 bases, J shed 2 bases, and the junction held 8 bases outside the gene matches. The rearrangement links TRBV7-7 to TRBJ2-1, with TRBD1 matching over 8 bases. Sequenced sample: peripheral blood. This TCR was sampled from a woman between 50 and 59 years old who had recovered from COVID-19. The CDR3 protein is CASSLPRGQETYNEQFF. CDR3 nucleotide sequence: TGTGCCAGCAGCTTACCCAGGGGACAGGAAACCTACAATGAGCAGTTCTTC.